The present TCR beta chain was sequenced within a study of response to subunit inactivated influenza vaccine. TCRdb processed the RT-PCR reads anew with MiXCR; each CDR3 protein has one entry. The sample contains 450,000 to 600,000 distinct CDR3 sequences, more than 15% of which appear only once. Study results and caveats: T cells newly recruited by each seasonal influenza vaccination are few, the authors suggested.

In this sample, this clonotype turned up a few times. Its antigen remains unidentified. This CDR3 has 14 amino acids. Germline loops: CDR1 DFQATT, CDR2 SNEGSKA (reference sequence). V lost 4 bases and J lost 1, with 12 bases in between. The rearrangement links TRBV20-1 to TRBJ2-3; D gene ambiguous. The material was CD4+ T cells sorted from PBMCs, obtained roughly 24 months after vaccination. The receptor comes from a man between 50 and 75 years old who received an inactivated influenza vaccine. In DNA form, the CDR3 reads TGCAGTGCTACTTATAGTGGGGGCACAGATACGCAGTATTTT. Translated: CSATYSGGTDTQYF.